The T cell receptor beta chain under discussion was sequenced for a study of cytomegalovirus exposure and HLA in healthy donors. Broader study findings: Rare TCR sequences predominated, though certain public TCRs were found in many donors.

Samples came from healthy bone marrow donors. PCR was performed using 60 Vbeta and 13 Jbeta primers. TCRdb keeps only in-frame clones here, not all; method: immunoSEQ multiplex PCR. The data contain around 140,000 clones, roughly 80% of them singletons. Concerning this clone: Its matching antigen is unknown.

Between the trimmed V and J ends, which lost 1 base and 2 bases, there was a span of 13 bases. This CDR3 is 16 amino acids long. The germline CDR1 and CDR2 sequences are SGHRS and YFSETQ. The sequenced material came from PBMCs. V usage is TRBV5-1 and J usage is TRBJ1-3, with D unclear. This receptor was taken from a woman aged 25 to 39 in good health and CMV-seronegative. The DNA for the CDR3 is TGCGCCAGCAGCTTGCTAGCCGGGGTAACTGGAAACACCATATATTTT. It specifies CASSLLAGVTGNTIYF.